The 29 T cell receptor beta chains below were found in one sample sequenced in a study of cytomegalovirus exposure and HLA in healthy donors. PCR employed 60 Vbeta and 13 Jbeta primers. Sequencing was performed with immunoSEQ multiplex PCR; in TCRdb, only in-frame clones are kept and a portion is missing. The table records around 170,000 clones, 75% to 85% of them present only once. Sequencing was done on a sample of PBMCs. These receptors were taken from a woman between 18 and 29 years old in good health and CMV-seronegative.

This clone was seen a single time. The chain combines TRBV11-1 with TRBJ1-2; 7 positions match TRBD1. J lost 8 bases, V lost 4 bases, and 13 bases had no gene match. Per the germline V gene, CDR1 is SGHAT and CDR2 is FQDESV (reference sequence). The CDR3 totals 15 residues. The CDR3 DNA follows: TGTGCCAGCAGCTATACAGGGGTCCCGGTCTGGGGCTACACCTTC. Its protein product is CASSYTGVPVWGYTF.

The chain recombines TRBV7-9 with TRBJ2-5; 8 bases map to TRBD2. Germline CDR1 and CDR2: SEHNR and FQNEAQ (reference sequence). Losses at the gene ends were 5 bases for V and 6 bases for J; bases not matched to a gene: 14. The CDR3 consists of 16 residues. The CDR3 region has the DNA TGTGCCAGCAGCACTAAGCGGGGGAGTTTGGTGCAGACCCAGTACTTC. Translated: CASSTKRGSLVQTQYF. Looking up the rest from reference TRBV7-9 and TRBJ2-5 gives the full variable domain: DTGVSQNPRHKITKRGQNVTFRCDPISEHNRLYWYRQTLGQGPEFLTYFQNEAQLEKSRLLSDRFSAERPKGSFSTLEIQRTEQGDSAMYLCASSTKRGSLVQTQYFGPGTRLLVL.

Worth noting for this clone: At one of its ends the junction is not consistent with the germline gene, which may arise from a read error. The V gene is TRBV15, the J gene TRBJ2-1, with TRBD2 identical over 13 bases. Looked up from germline, CDR1 is LNHNV and CDR2 is YYDKDF (reference sequence). CDR3 length: 16 residues. DNA of the CDR3: TGTGCCACCAGCAGAGATCCAGGACTAGCGGGGGTTCAAAGGGTCTTC. Encoded protein: CATSRDPGLAGVQRVF. Full variable domain (rest looked up from reference TRBV15 and TRBJ2-1): DAMVIQNPRYQVTQFGKPVTLSCSQTLNHNVMYWYQQKSSQAPKLLFHYYDKDFNNEADTPDNFQSRRPNTSFCFLDIRSPGLGDTAMYLCATSRDPGLAGVQRVFGPGTRLTVL.

The chain has TRBV9 and TRBJ2-7; TRBD2 might be the D (6 bases). The CDR3 runs to 14 residues. Deletions cut 4 bases from V and 1 base from J, with 12 bases between. From germline, CDR1 is SGDLS and CDR2 YYNGEE. The CDR3 loop is CASSPLGTSYEQYF. The DNA for the CDR3 is TGTGCCAGCAGCCCTCTCGGGACTTCCTACGAGCAGTACTTC.

The chain links TRBV28 to TRBJ2-3; TRBD2 aligns across 8 bases. V trimming: 4 bases; J trimming: 6 bases; junction bases outside the gene matches: 12. This CDR3 is 16 amino acids long. From germline, CDR1 is MDHEN and CDR2 SYDVKM. CDR3 region: CASSSRPGREEDTQYF. The CDR3 nucleotides are TGTGCCAGCAGTTCGCGCCCGGGGCGGGAGGAGGATACGCAGTATTTT.

The chain couples TRBV7-7 to TRBJ2-5, with 10 bases matching TRBD1. V lost 5 bases, J lost 5 bases, and 8 bases stayed unmatched. Germline V gene sequence: CDR1 SSHAT, CDR2 FNYEAQ (reference sequence). CDR3 length: 15 amino acids. CDR3 region: CASSHRDRGLETQYF. The DNA of the CDR3 is TGTGCCAGCAGCCACCGGGACAGGGGTCTTGAGACCCAGTACTTC.

The CDR3 spells CASSPAGAIDGYTF. CDR3 nucleotides: TGTGCCAGCAGCCCAGCGGGGGCGATAGACGGCTACACCTTC. The chain carries TRBV9 and TRBJ1-2; a possible D gene is TRBD1 (6 bases). V gave up 4 bases and J gave up 8 bases, with 18 bases separating them. The CDR3 spans 14 residues. CDR1 and CDR2 (germline): SGDLS, YYNGEE.

This rearrangement joins TRBV7-9 to TRBJ2-5, with 12 bases lining up with TRBD2. Unmatched junction bases numbered 16, after V lost 5 bases and J lost 3 bases. CDR3 length: 19 residues. Germline CDR1 SEHNR, CDR2 FQNEAQ (reference sequence). Here the CDR3 reads CASSPFGILASGGEETQYF. The CDR3, as DNA: TGTGCCAGCAGCCCCTTCGGGATTCTGGCTAGCGGGGGGGAAGAGACCCAGTACTTC. Based on the CDR3 plus reference TRBV7-9 and TRBJ2-5, the full variable domain is DTGVSQNPRHKITKRGQNVTFRCDPISEHNRLYWYRQTLGQGPEFLTYFQNEAQLEKSRLLSDRFSAERPKGSFSTLEIQRTEQGDSAMYLCASSPFGILASGGEETQYFGPGTRLLVL.

This clone was seen a few times. CDR3 DNA: TGTGCCATCAGTGCGTCAGGGAGGGGGAATGAAAAACTGTTTTTT. Translated, it gives CAISASGRGNEKLFF. The chain links TRBV10-3 to TRBJ1-4; a weak D match, TRBD1 (6 bases). The V gene lost 4 bases and the J gene lost 5 bases, with 14 bases spanning the gap. The CDR3 runs to 15 residues. Germline-derived CDR1 and CDR2 are ENHRY and SYGVKD.

The CDR3 sequence: CASRWDPGLAGANTGELFF. The CDR3 coding sequence is TGTGCCAGCAGGTGGGACCCGGGACTAGCGGGAGCGAACACCGGGGAGCTGTTTTTT. The chain uses TRBV2 and TRBJ2-2, with 14 bases lining up with TRBD2. CDR1 and CDR2 from the germline V gene are SNHLY and FYNNEI. V dropped 6 bases and J dropped 0; count of bases not matched to a gene: 9. The CDR3 runs to 19 residues.

This chain links TRBV29-1 with TRBJ2-5; D unclear. Trimming left V 1 base short and J 2 bases short, with 8 bases between. The CDR3 sequence is 13 residues long. The germline V gene encodes CDR1 SQVTM and CDR2 ANQGSEA. The CDR3 is CSVEVRLQETQYF. The DNA of the CDR3 is TGCAGCGTTGAAGTAAGACTGCAAGAGACCCAGTACTTC. The complete variable domain, with remaining parts taken from reference TRBV29-1 and TRBJ2-5, reads SAVISQKPSRDICQRGTSLTIQCQVDSQVTMMFWYRQQPGQSLTLIATANQGSEATYESGFVIDKFPISRPNLTFSTLTVSNMSPEDSSIYLCSVEVRLQETQYFGPGTRLLVL.

This chain uses TRBV6-1 with TRBJ1-4, with 7 bases matching TRBD1. CDR1 and CDR2 from the germline V gene are MNHNS and SASEGT. The CDR3 spans 15 residues. The V and J ends lost 4 bases and 3 bases, in that order; junction bases with no gene match: 5. The DNA for the CDR3 is TGTGCCAGCAGTGGTCGGCAGGGGGCTAATGAAAAACTGTTTTTT. It translates to CASSGRQGANEKLFF.

The chain links TRBV27 to TRBJ2-7; possible D gene TRBD2, 6 bases. V lost 5 bases and J 0 bases, leaving 14 bases between the germline ends. Per germline, CDR1 MNHEY and CDR2 SMNVEV (reference sequence). The CDR3 length is 15 residues. The DNA of the CDR3 is TGTGCCAGCAGTGCACCCGGGAGAAGCTCCTACGAGCAGTACTTC. This sequence encodes CASSAPGRSSYEQYF.

J is TRBJ2-3 and V is TRBV5-6; 8 nucleotides match TRBD1. The ends lost 0 bases at V and 8 bases at J; junction bases unmatched: 11. The CDR3 totals 16 residues. Germline V gene data show CDR1 as SGHDT and CDR2 as YYEEEE. As DNA, the CDR3 is TGTGCCAGCAGCTTGGCCGGGTCAGGGGGCATTTTTACGCAGTATTTT. Translating gives CASSLAGSGGIFTQYF.

CDR3 residues: CASSLRTSGSKGRSWEQYF. CDR3 nucleotide sequence: TGTGCCAGCAGTCTCCGGACTAGCGGGAGTAAGGGGAGGTCGTGGGAGCAGTACTTC. This sequence joins TRBV27 and TRBJ2-7; TRBD2 matches 13 bases. Germline V gene data show CDR1 as MNHEY and CDR2 as SMNVEV (reference sequence). V shed 5 bases and J 7 bases; nucleotides not matched to a gene: 20. The CDR3 spans 19 residues.

This clone has just a few counts. This chain links TRBV13 with TRBJ2-5; D is unresolved. Trimming cost V 0 bases and J 2 bases, with 4 bases left between them. Germline loops: CDR1 PRHDT, CDR2 FYEKMQ (reference sequence). CDR3 size: 13 residues. The CDR3 DNA sequence: TGTGCCAGCAGCTTAGGCAGTCAAGAGACCCAGTACTTC. Its protein product is CASSLGSQETQYF.

Turning to this clone: Other nucleotide sequences in the sample specify the same CDR3. This chain uses TRBV6-4 with TRBJ1-5; 8 bases line up with TRBD1. The length of the CDR3 is 14 residues. Germline loops: CDR1 MRHNA, CDR2 SNTAGT. V lost 9 bases to trimming and J lost 3 bases; unmatched junction nucleotides: 7. The CDR3 sequence: CARAGQGDNQPQHF. The CDR3, as DNA: TGTGCCAGAGCTGGACAGGGAGACAATCAGCCCCAGCATTTT.

Written as DNA, the CDR3 is TGTGCCAGCAGTTTATCGTTTGGTGGGGAGGGGACCCAGTACTTC. Amino acid sequence: CASSLSFGGEGTQYF. The V gene is TRBV27, the J gene TRBJ2-5, with 7 bases lining up with TRBD2. This CDR3 spans 15 amino acids. Trimming at V came to 0 bases and at J to 7 bases, leaving 8 bases not matched to a gene. Germline CDR1 MNHEY, CDR2 SMNVEV (reference sequence).

CDR3 residues: CASSLGGGRNYGYTF. CDR3 nucleotides: TGTGCCAGCAGCTTGGGTGGGGGCAGAAACTATGGCTACACCTTC. The gene calls are TRBV7-9 and TRBJ1-2; TRBD1 is a possible D gene (6 bases). Trimming shortened V by 3 bases and J by 2 bases, and 13 bases separated the two germline ends. CDR3 length: 15 amino acids. Germline V CDR1 and CDR2: SEHNR, FQNEAQ (reference sequence).

This clone has a handful of counts. The rearrangement joins TRBV5-6 to TRBJ1-2, with D unclear. Germline CDR1 SGHDT, CDR2 YYEEEE. Trimming took 2 bases from V and 3 from J, leaving 14 bases between them. The CDR3 spans 15 residues. CDR3 nucleotide sequence: TGTGCCAGCAGCTTAAAACCAGGTCGTGACTATGGCTACACCTTC. Its translation: CASSLKPGRDYGYTF.

This clone occurred once. The chain employs TRBV7-8 and TRBJ2-3; D might be TRBD1 (6 bases). Trimming removed 5 bases at V and 2 bases at J, with 17 bases between. The CDR3 runs to 16 residues. Germline V gives CDR1 SGHVS, CDR2 FQNEAQ. CDR3 bases: TGTGCCAGCAGCCTGCAGGGGCCGAGAAACACAGATACGCAGTATTTT. Protein sequence: CASSLQGPRNTDTQYF.

The count of this clone is one. This chain links TRBV28 with TRBJ2-7, with D uncertain. CDR1 is MDHEN and CDR2 is SYDVKM in the germline V gene. This CDR3 contains 14 residues. With 1 base removed from V and 0 bases from J, the gap between germline ends came to 7 bases. The CDR3 nucleotides read TGTGCCAGCAGTTTATCTGGCCTCTCCTACGAGCAGTACTTC. Residues: CASSLSGLSYEQYF.

This rearrangement joins TRBV18 to TRBJ2-5, with a weak D call TRBD1 (6 bases). Germline assignment: CDR1 KGHSH and CDR2 LQKENI. The CDR3 length is 15 residues. The germline V and J ends were trimmed by 4 bases and 5 bases, with 17 bases remaining between them. As DNA, the CDR3 is TGTGCCAGCTCACGCCGGGACACTACGGCGGAGACCCAGTACTTC. Protein: CASSRRDTTAETQYF.

The rearrangement links TRBV7-3 to TRBJ1-1, with 7 nucleotides matching TRBD1. With V trimmed by 6 bases and J by 0 bases, 7 bases remained unmatched. Germline V gene sequence: CDR1 SGHTA, CDR2 FQGTGA. The CDR3 runs 15 residues. CDR3 in DNA: TGTGCCAGCAGGAGGGACAGACTCATGAACACTGAAGCTTTCTTT. This sequence encodes CASRRDRLMNTEAFF.

The chain links TRBV2 to TRBJ2-7; a weak D match, TRBD1 (6 bases). Trimming took 2 bases from V and 0 from J, leaving 11 bases between them. Per germline, CDR1 SNHLY and CDR2 FYNNEI. The CDR3 loop spans 15 amino acids. CDR3 sequence reads: CASSERGLTSYEQYF. The CDR3 DNA sequence: TGTGCCAGCAGTGAAAGGGGGTTAACCTCCTACGAGCAGTACTTC.

This chain connects TRBV6-1 to TRBJ1-6; 7 bases map to TRBD1. Germline V gene data show CDR1 as MNHNS and CDR2 as SASEGT. The CDR3 has 17 residues. J gave up 5 bases and V 4 bases, and 11 bases lay outside the gene matches. The CDR3 bases are TGTGCCAGCAGTGTAACAGGGGCTCCCAGTCATAATTCACCCCTCCACTTT. Translating it yields CASSVTGAPSHNSPLHF.

This chain connects TRBV30 to TRBJ2-1; 14 bases line up with TRBD2. There are 15 residues in the CDR3. CDR1 and CDR2 (germline): GTSNPN, SVGIG (reference sequence). V trimming: 5 bases; J trimming: 8 bases; junction bases outside the gene matches: 8. The chain's CDR3 is CAWFPGLAGVHEQFF. Here the CDR3 DNA reads TGTGCCTGGTTCCCGGGACTAGCGGGAGTTCATGAGCAGTTCTTC.

This clone was picked up a small number of times. This rearrangement joins TRBV11-2 to TRBJ2-2, with D possibly matching TRBD2 (7 bases). The CDR3 covers 16 residues. Trimming pared 1 base from V and 6 bases from J, leaving 15 bases between. Germline values: CDR1 SGHAT, CDR2 FQNNGV. CDR3 loop: CASSLVGGGPAGELFF. The DNA of the CDR3 is TGTGCCAGCAGCTTAGTAGGGGGAGGGCCGGCCGGGGAGCTGTTTTTT.

This chain links TRBV29-1 with TRBJ1-1; D is unresolved. This CDR3 spans 13 amino acids. Germline loops: CDR1 SQVTM, CDR2 ANQGSEA. Trimming pared 7 bases from V and 1 base from J, leaving 13 bases between. CDR3 bases: TGCAGCGCCCGGTTCGTCTCGAACACTGAAGCTTTCTTT. It codes for CSARFVSNTEAFF.